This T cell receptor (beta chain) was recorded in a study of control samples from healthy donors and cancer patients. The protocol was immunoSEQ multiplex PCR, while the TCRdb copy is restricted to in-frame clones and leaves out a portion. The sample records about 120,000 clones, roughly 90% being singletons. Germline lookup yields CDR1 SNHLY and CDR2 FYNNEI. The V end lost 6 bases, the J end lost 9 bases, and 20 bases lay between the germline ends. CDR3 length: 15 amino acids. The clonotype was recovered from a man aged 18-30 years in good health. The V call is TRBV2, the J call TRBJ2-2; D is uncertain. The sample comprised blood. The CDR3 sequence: CASRGSHLSPRELFF. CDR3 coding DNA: TGTGCCAGCAGAGGCAGCCACCTTTCGCCTAGGGAGCTGTTTTTT.